The sequence of this T cell receptor beta chain was determined in a study of blood T cell repertoires in COVID-19. Study summary: Samples representing acute and convalescent COVID-19 were sourced from the United States, Italy and Spain.

Enrolment of Seattle patients took place during active infection, and they were followed longitudinally. J lost 4 bases, V lost 7 bases, and 9 bases had no gene match. Germline V CDR1 and CDR2: MNHEY, SVGAGI. The CDR3 loop spans 14 amino acids. Assay used: immunoSEQ multiplex PCR; TCRdb lists only in-frame clones, some missing. Found here are about 440,000 clones, around 88% of them singletons; the top ten hold roughly 13%. The source of this sequence is a woman aged 45 to 65 with COVID-19, enrolled during active disease. This chain connects TRBV6-5 to TRBJ2-7; 8 bases match TRBD2. Sequenced material: peripheral blood. The CDR3 DNA is TGTGCCAGCAACACCCGGGGGGGGTGGTACGAGCAGTACTTC. It codes for CASNTRGGWYEQYF.